This entry lists 20 T cell receptor beta chains sequenced from one sample in a study of T cells of healthy individuals. MiXCR, run by TCRdb on the 5' RACE reads, gives a single entry per CDR3 protein. The sample consists of roughly 87,000 distinct CDR3 sequences, approximately 15% of them appearing once. The receptors derive from a human donor in good health.

The V gene is TRBV4-2, the J gene TRBJ2-1; 8 bases are shared with TRBD1. From germline, CDR1 is LGHNA and CDR2 YNFKEQ. The CDR3 spans 15 residues. V was clipped by 4 bases and J by 2 bases; unmatched bases: 4. In DNA, the CDR3 is TGTGCCAGCAGCCCCGACAGGGGACCCTACAATGAGCAGTTCTTC. Residues: CASSPDRGPYNEQFF.

This clonotype was observed a handful of times. The chain employs TRBV6-1 and TRBJ1-5; D remains unclear. Germline V lookup: CDR1 MNHNS, CDR2 SASEGT. The CDR3 consists of 18 residues. V lost 2 bases, J lost 2 bases, and 19 bases lay in between. This CDR3 is CASSEIVRVIGGNQPQHF. The CDR3 DNA is TGTGCCAGCAGTGAAATAGTCCGAGTGATTGGGGGCAATCAGCCCCAGCATTTT.

The chain employs TRBV7-9 and TRBJ1-1; no definite D call. The germline gives CDR1 SEHNR, CDR2 FQNEAQ (reference sequence). V gave up 1 base and J gave up 3 bases, with 9 bases separating them. This CDR3 comprises 14 residues. As DNA, the CDR3 is TGTGCCAGCAGCTTAGAACCGATCGACACTGAAGCTTTCTTT. Its translation is CASSLEPIDTEAFF.

The chain carries TRBV4-1 and TRBJ1-4, with D possibly being TRBD1 (6 bases). Trimming stripped 4 bases from V and 4 bases from J, with 16 bases between. The CDR3 runs 16 residues. Germline V gene sequence: CDR1 MGHRA, CDR2 YSYEKL. This chain's CDR3 is CASSRIGQKDNEKLFF. CDR3 nucleotide sequence: TGCGCCAGCAGCCGAATAGGACAGAAAGATAATGAAAAACTGTTTTTT.

A few counts support this clonotype. The chain recombines TRBV11-3 with TRBJ2-3, with a possible D match to TRBD1 (6 bases). V was pared by 3 bases and J by 0 bases, with 7 bases between. The CDR3 consists of 14 residues. Germline CDR1 and CDR2: SGHNT and YENEEA. The CDR3 loop reads CASSLGASTDTQYF. The CDR3 bases are TGTGCCAGCAGCTTGGGGGCCAGCACAGATACGCAGTATTTT. The full variable domain, its missing parts supplied by reference TRBV11-3 and TRBJ2-3, is EAGVVQSPRYKIIEKKQPVAFWCNPISGHNTLYWYLQNLGQGPELLIRYENEEAVDDSQLPKDRFSAERLKGVDSTLKIQPAELGDSAVYLCASSLGASTDTQYFGPGTRLTVL.

The rearrangement joins TRBV24-1 to TRBJ2-5; 14 nucleotides align to TRBD2. Germline V gene data show CDR1 as KGHDR and CDR2 as SFDVKD. The CDR3 runs 18 residues. The trim removed 4 bases at V and 2 bases at J, leaving 8 bases unmatched. This CDR3 is CATSDPGLAGDNQETQYF. Here the CDR3 DNA reads TGTGCCACCAGTGACCCGGGACTAGCGGGGGACAATCAAGAGACCCAGTACTTC.

The chain joins TRBV28 to TRBJ2-2; 8 nucleotides agree with TRBD2. CDR1 and CDR2 (germline): MDHEN, SYDVKM. The CDR3 spans 17 residues. Trimming at V came to 6 bases and at J to 6 bases, leaving 15 bases not matched to a gene. CDR3 bases: TGTGCCAGCAGCTTCCCCGGGGGGGCCGTCCTCGCCGGGGAGCTGTTTTTT. Its translation is CASSFPGGAVLAGELFF.

V is TRBV7-2 and J is TRBJ2-3; the D gene could be TRBD1 or TRBD2 (5 bases each). The ends were cut back, 5 bases at V and 3 bases at J, with 18 bases in the middle. CDR3 length: 16 amino acids. Germline V lookup: CDR1 SGHTA, CDR2 FQGNSA. CDR3 DNA: TGTGCCAGCAGCCCTAGAGGGGTCGGGGTAACAGATACGCAGTATTTT. Protein sequence: CASSPRGVGVTDTQYF.

In this sample, this clonotype turned up many times. The rearrangement uses TRBV6-2 or TRBV6-3 and TRBJ2-6, with 7 positions matching TRBD2. Germline V CDR1 and CDR2: MNHEY, SVGEGT. This CDR3 spans 16 amino acids. V trimming: 8 bases; J trimming: 2 bases; junction bases outside the gene matches: 9. DNA of the CDR3: TGTGCCAGCGGGAGGGGTACGTCAACTGGGGCCAACGTCCTGACTTTC. Its translation is CASGRGTSTGANVLTF.

The sample holds many counts of this clonotype. The chain is built from TRBV14 and TRBJ2-3, with TRBD1 matching 10 bases. Trimming cost V 5 bases and J 9 bases; bases outside gene matches: 11. In germline, CDR1 is SGHDN, CDR2 FVKESK. The CDR3 runs to 15 residues. For the CDR3, the DNA is TGTGCCAGCAGCTCAATGACAGGGGGCCGGCTGACGCAGTATTTT. Its translation is CASSSMTGGRLTQYF.

This clonotype has ten or more counts. The gene calls are TRBV12-3 or TRBV12-4 and TRBJ1-4; D is perhaps TRBD1 (5 bases). Trimming left V 2 bases short and J 12 bases short, with 22 bases between. The CDR3 loop spans 16 amino acids. CDR3 residues: CASSLLFGGPVGELFF. The DNA for the CDR3 is TGTGCCAGCAGTTTACTATTCGGCGGTCCAGTAGGGGAACTGTTTTTT.

Ten or more counts support this clonotype. The CDR3 region is CASSLGRATYEQYF. The CDR3 nucleotides are TGTGCCAGCAGCTTAGGGCGGGCTACCTACGAGCAGTACTTC. The chain carries TRBV7-2 and TRBJ2-7, with D maybe TRBD2 (5 bases). In germline, CDR1 is SGHTA, CDR2 FQGNSA. Trimming cost V 1 base and J 2 bases, with 9 bases left between them. CDR3 size: 14 residues.

This clonotype was counted at least ten times. The V gene is TRBV18, the J gene TRBJ2-2, with D perhaps matching TRBD1 (6 bases). CDR3 length equals 17 residues. V was cut by 3 bases and J by 6 bases, with 20 bases left in between. Germline lookup yields CDR1 KGHSH and CDR2 LQKENI. Here the CDR3 DNA reads TGTGCCAGCTCACCCCCAGCGGCCAGGGGAAGCGCCGGGGAGCTGTTTTTT. It translates to CASSPPAARGSAGELFF.

There are a few counts of this clonotype. The J gene is TRBJ1-2, the V gene TRBV20-1; tentative D call: TRBD1 (6 bases). The CDR3 consists of 14 residues. Per the germline V gene, CDR1 is DFQATT and CDR2 is SNEGSKA (reference sequence). The ends were cut back, 4 bases at V and 2 bases at J, with 14 bases in the middle. The CDR3 DNA follows: TGCAGTGCTACCGCATTCGGGGGCAACTATGGCTACACCTTC. Encoded protein: CSATAFGGNYGYTF.

The table lists this clonotype with many counts. V is TRBV12-3 or TRBV12-4 and J is TRBJ2-7; 9 nucleotides line up with TRBD1. The V gene end was trimmed by 3 bases and the J gene end by 2 bases; junction bases not matched to a gene: 17. This CDR3 region has 19 residues. CDR3 DNA: TGTGCCAGCAGTTTTTTGATTATGGTGGGACAGGGAACGGCCTACGAGCAGTACTTC. This translates into CASSFLIMVGQGTAYEQYF.

In this sample, this clonotype turned up many times. This chain joins TRBV20-1 and TRBJ2-5; the match to TRBD1 covers 7 bases. V was clipped by 4 bases and J by 4 bases; unmatched bases: 12. This CDR3 has 15 residues. The V gene's germline CDR1 is DFQATT and CDR2 SNEGSKA (reference sequence). The CDR3 region is CSAKDIRGGAETQYF. CDR3 in DNA: TGCAGTGCTAAGGATATTAGAGGGGGCGCAGAGACCCAGTACTTC.

The rearrangement joins TRBV7-9 to TRBJ1-2; D is perhaps TRBD1 (5 bases). This CDR3 spans 12 amino acids. Germline-derived CDR1 and CDR2 are SEHNR and FQNEAQ (reference sequence). Trimming pared 5 bases from V and 7 bases from J, leaving 11 bases between. CDR3 in DNA: TGTGCCAGCAGCCCCGGTAGGGGTGGCTACACCTTC. Translation: CASSPGRGGYTF.

The rearrangement joins TRBV20-1 to TRBJ2-1; D may be TRBD1 (6 bases). Germline V CDR1 and CDR2: DFQATT, SNEGSKA (reference sequence). CDR3 size: 16 residues. V lost 3 bases and J lost 4, with 19 bases in between. The CDR3 loop reads CSARETGTHLYNEQFF. CDR3 coding DNA: TGCAGTGCTAGGGAGACAGGAACACATCTTTACAATGAGCAGTTCTTC.

The sample holds a few counts of this clonotype. This sequence joins TRBV4-3 and TRBJ2-7, with TRBD2 identical over 14 bases. The CDR3 is 18 residues long. V shed 1 base and J 2 bases; nucleotides not matched to a gene: 7. Germline V gene sequence: CDR1 LGHNA, CDR2 YSLEER. The CDR3 sequence: CASSQVRTSGGLTYEQYF. For the CDR3, the DNA is TGCGCCAGCAGCCAAGTCAGGACTAGCGGGGGGCTTACCTACGAGCAGTACTTC.

The chain uses TRBV4-1 and TRBJ2-5; D is uncertain. Germline values: CDR1 MGHRA, CDR2 YSYEKL. Trimming pared 4 bases from V and 2 bases from J, leaving 11 bases between. The CDR3 has 14 amino acids. DNA of the CDR3: TGCGCCAGCAGCCGAGGACGATTACAAGAGACCCAGTACTTC. Its protein product is CASSRGRLQETQYF.